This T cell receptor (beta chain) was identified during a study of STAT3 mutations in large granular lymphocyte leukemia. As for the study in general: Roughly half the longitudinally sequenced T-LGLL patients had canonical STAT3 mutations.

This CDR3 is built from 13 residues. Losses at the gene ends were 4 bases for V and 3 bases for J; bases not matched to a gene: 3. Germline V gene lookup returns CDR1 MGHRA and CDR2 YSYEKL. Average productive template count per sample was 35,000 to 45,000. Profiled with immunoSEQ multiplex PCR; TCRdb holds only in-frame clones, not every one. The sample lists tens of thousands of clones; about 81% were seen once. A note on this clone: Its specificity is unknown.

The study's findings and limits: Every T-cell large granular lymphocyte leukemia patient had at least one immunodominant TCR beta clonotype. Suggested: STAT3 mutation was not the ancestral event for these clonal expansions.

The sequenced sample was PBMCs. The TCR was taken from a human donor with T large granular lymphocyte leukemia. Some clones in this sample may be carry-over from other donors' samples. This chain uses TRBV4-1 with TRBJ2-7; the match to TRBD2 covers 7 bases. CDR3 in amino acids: CASSPAGFYEQYF. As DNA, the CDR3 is TGCGCCAGCAGCCCAGCGGGGTTCTACGAGCAGTACTTC.